What follows are 23 T cell receptor beta chains derived from one specimen sequenced in a study of blood T cell repertoires in COVID-19. Produced via immunoSEQ multiplex PCR; TCRdb's table is partial and in-frame only. Of fewer than 200,000 clones in the sample, 83% were seen once. Material for sequencing was peripheral blood. The receptors were sampled from a woman aged 70 to 79 with COVID-19, enrolled during active disease.

This clone has only a few counts. This chain links TRBV6-2 or TRBV6-3 with TRBJ2-7, with TRBD2 as a possible D gene (6 bases). Germline V gene data show CDR1 as MNHEY and CDR2 as SVGEGT. The V and J ends lost 4 bases and 3 bases respectively, with 10 bases between them. There are 13 residues in the CDR3. CDR3 loop: CASSFGGSYEQYF. The CDR3 nucleotides are TGTGCCAGCAGTTTCGGGGGAAGCTACGAGCAGTACTTC.

The gene calls are TRBV7-2 and TRBJ2-7; possibly TRBD2 for D (5 bases). Trimming cost V 1 base and J 2 bases, with 9 bases left between them. In germline, CDR1 is SGHTA, CDR2 FQGNSA. This CDR3 spans 14 amino acids. The CDR3 DNA follows: TGTGCCAGCAGCTTAGGGACTGAGACCTACGAGCAGTACTTC. Its protein is CASSLGTETYEQYF.

This chain joins TRBV5-1 and TRBJ1-5; D gene unclear. With 0 bases removed from V and 5 bases from J, the gap between germline ends came to 9 bases. The CDR3 loop spans 14 amino acids. Germline V gives CDR1 SGHRS, CDR2 YFSETQ. The CDR3 nucleotides read TGCGCCAGCAGCTTGGGATCTATAGATCAGCCCCAGCATTTT. It encodes CASSLGSIDQPQHF.

V is TRBV18 and J is TRBJ2-1; 7 positions agree with TRBD2. V lost 2 bases, J lost 3 bases, and 4 bases stayed unmatched. This CDR3 is built from 15 residues. Germline V CDR1 and CDR2: KGHSH, LQKENI. CDR3 bases: TGTGCCAGCTCACCATCGGCTAGCGGCTACAATGAGCAGTTCTTC. Protein product: CASSPSASGYNEQFF. The variable domain in full, with the rest retrieved from reference TRBV18 and TRBJ2-1, is NAGVMQNPRHLVRRRGQEARLRCSPMKGHSHVYWYRQLPEEGLKFMVYLQKENIIDESGMPKERFSAEFPKEGPSILRIQQVVRGDSAAYFCASSPSASGYNEQFFGPGTRLTVL.

The chain has TRBV6-6 and TRBJ2-1, with TRBD2 matching 9 bases. The germline V gene has CDR1 MNHNY and CDR2 SVGAGI (reference sequence). The length of the CDR3 is 14 residues. Trimming cost V 0 bases and J 14 bases; bases outside gene matches: 8. CDR3 residues: CASSYSNSGSSKFF. As DNA, the CDR3 is TGTGCCAGCAGTTACTCGAATAGCGGGAGTTCTAAGTTCTTC.

V and J are TRBV28 and TRBJ1-5; 7 positions agree with TRBD1. Germline values: CDR1 MDHEN, CDR2 SYDVKM. The CDR3 is 16 residues long. J gave up 4 bases and V 5 bases, and 11 bases lay outside the gene matches. This CDR3 reads CASSPRDRARNQPQHF. DNA of the CDR3: TGTGCCAGCAGTCCCCGCGACAGGGCCCGTAATCAGCCCCAGCATTTT.

The chain recombines TRBV11-2 with TRBJ2-7, with 9 bases aligning to TRBD2. The germline V gene encodes CDR1 SGHAT and CDR2 FQNNGV. With 2 bases clipped from V and 3 bases from J, the junction kept 8 bases outside the gene matches. CDR3 length: 16 amino acids. CDR3 DNA: TGTGCCAGCAGCTTATTAAGACTAGCGGCAAACTACGAGCAGTACTTC. This translates into CASSLLRLAANYEQYF.

Turning to this clone: The sample holds other DNA sequences that translate to the same CDR3. The rearrangement uses TRBV6-2 or TRBV6-3 and TRBJ1-5; 7 nucleotides align to TRBD1. This CDR3 is built from 13 residues. Germline V gene sequence: CDR1 MNHEY, CDR2 SVGEGT. The V and J ends lost 5 bases and 7 bases, in that order; junction bases with no gene match: 5. CDR3 protein: CASSRQGGQPQHF. CDR3 sequence (DNA): TGTGCCAGCAGTCGACAGGGCGGACAGCCCCAGCATTTT.

Only one count was recorded for this clone. V usage is TRBV7-9 and J usage is TRBJ2-5, with a weak D call TRBD2 (5 bases). V lost 2 bases and J 1 base, leaving 8 bases between the germline ends. The CDR3 is 14 amino acids. Per the germline V gene, CDR1 is SEHNR and CDR2 is FQNEAQ (reference sequence). CDR3 residues: CASSLYAGQETQYF. The CDR3 DNA follows: TGTGCCAGCAGCTTATACGCGGGCCAAGAGACCCAGTACTTC.

This chain's CDR3 is CASSERMDSIKLAKNIQYF. CDR3 DNA: TGTGCCAGCAGTGAACGAATGGACAGCATCAAACTAGCCAAAAACATTCAGTACTTC. The chain has TRBV6-1 and TRBJ2-4; D may be TRBD1 (6 bases). The V gene lost 2 bases and the J gene lost 0 bases, with 20 bases spanning the gap. This CDR3 is 19 amino acids long. Germline V gene sequence: CDR1 MNHNS, CDR2 SASEGT.

For the CDR3, the DNA is TGTGCCAGCAGCCAAGGACTCTTAGCGGGATTCCAAGAGACCCAGTACTTC. It codes for CASSQGLLAGFQETQYF. This chain uses TRBV6-2 or TRBV6-3 with TRBJ2-5; TRBD2 matches at 8 bases. Germline trimming cut 6 bases from V and 1 base from J; bases unmatched to any gene: 13. Germline values: CDR1 MNHEY, CDR2 SVGEGT. The length of the CDR3 is 17 residues.

V is TRBV9 and J is TRBJ1-6; D ambiguous. V was shortened by 0 bases and J by 7 bases, with 11 bases between the two germline ends. This CDR3 has 15 residues. CDR1 and CDR2 from the germline V gene are SGDLS and YYNGEE. The CDR3 here is CASSVVPDSNSPLHF. DNA of the CDR3: TGTGCCAGCAGCGTAGTACCGGACTCCAATTCACCCCTCCACTTT.

V gene TRBV19 combines with J gene TRBJ1-4; D is uncertain. CDR1 is LNHDA, CDR2 SQIVND, per germline (reference sequence). CDR3 length: 12 amino acids. V was trimmed by 2 bases and J by 8 bases, leaving 6 bases between them. The CDR3 bases are TGTGCCAGTAGTATAATCGAGGAAAAACTGTTTTTT. This codes for CASSIIEEKLFF.

About this clone: Within the sample, other DNA sequences also encode this same CDR3. The V call is TRBV12-3 or TRBV12-4, the J call TRBJ1-1; D is possibly TRBD1 (5 bases). V lost 6 bases and J lost 1, with 9 bases in between. This CDR3 has 13 residues. The CDR3 nucleotides read TGTGCCAGCAGCTTGCAGGGGAACACTGAAGCTTTCTTT. This translates into CASSLQGNTEAFF.

The table lists this clone with a few counts. The V call is TRBV24-1, the J call TRBJ1-2; a weak D match, TRBD1 (5 bases). Trimming cost V 4 bases and J 11 bases, with 19 bases left between them. The CDR3 contains 14 residues. CDR1 and CDR2 (germline): KGHDR, SFDVKD. CDR3 in amino acids: CATSDVRVSEGYTF. The CDR3 coding sequence is TGTGCCACCAGTGACGTGCGAGTTTCGGAGGGGTACACCTTC.

This clone showed up just a few times. The chain is built from TRBV2 and TRBJ2-1; 13 bases are shared with TRBD2. CDR3 size: 14 residues. The germline V gene encodes CDR1 SNHLY and CDR2 FYNNEI. The junction had 8 bases not matched to a gene; V was cut back by 6 bases and J by 12 bases. The CDR3 sequence is CASSYGLAGVWQFF. The CDR3, as DNA: TGTGCCAGCAGCTACGGACTAGCGGGAGTATGGCAGTTCTTC.

The chain joins TRBV28 to TRBJ2-2; D is possibly TRBD2 (6 bases). This CDR3 region has 17 residues. CDR1 and CDR2 (germline): MDHEN, SYDVKM. Trimming removed 7 bases at V and 2 bases at J, with 20 bases between. CDR3 DNA: TGTGCCAGCAATTTGGGTTGGGGGACTGCCAACACCGGGGAGCTGTTTTTT. Encoded protein: CASNLGWGTANTGELFF. Based on the CDR3 plus reference TRBV28 and TRBJ2-2, the full variable domain is DVKVTQSSRYLVKRTGEKVFLECVQDMDHENMFWYRQDPGLGLRLIYFSYDVKMKEKGDIPEGYSVSREKKERFSLILESASTNQTSMYLCASNLGWGTANTGELFFGEGSRLTVL.

The rearrangement joins TRBV5-4 to TRBJ2-3; a possible D gene is TRBD2 (6 bases). There are 15 residues in the CDR3. The germline V gene encodes CDR1 SGHNT and CDR2 YYREEE (reference sequence). V was trimmed by 6 bases and J by 5 bases, leaving 19 bases between them. The CDR3 is CASKWAGMREDTQYF. Written as DNA, the CDR3 is TGTGCCAGCAAATGGGCAGGGATGCGGGAAGATACGCAGTATTTT.

To note about this clone: Other DNA sequences in this sample translate to the same CDR3. V usage is TRBV6-5 and J usage is TRBJ2-1; 12 bases agree with TRBD2. The V and J ends lost 6 bases and 7 bases, in that order; junction bases with no gene match: 1. Germline loops: CDR1 MNHEY, CDR2 SVGAGI. This CDR3 comprises 13 residues. Here the CDR3 reads CASRLAGGNEQFF. The DNA of the CDR3 is TGTGCCAGCAGACTAGCGGGAGGAAATGAGCAGTTCTTC.

This clone has a handful of counts. The J gene is TRBJ2-2, the V gene TRBV28; D may be TRBD2 (6 bases). The CDR3 spans 15 residues. Trimming pared 8 bases from V and 0 bases from J, leaving 13 bases between. Germline values: CDR1 MDHEN, CDR2 SYDVKM. Here the CDR3 DNA reads TGTGCCAGCGGCCGCGGGATCGCGAACACCGGGGAGCTGTTTTTT. Protein: CASGRGIANTGELFF.

This clone was counted only a few times. The chain carries TRBV5-6 and TRBJ1-2; 7 bases agree with TRBD1. This CDR3 has 14 amino acids. V shed 0 bases and J 8 bases; nucleotides not matched to a gene: 7. Germline CDR1 reads SGHDT; CDR2 reads YYEEEE. In DNA form, the CDR3 reads TGTGCCAGCAGCTTGGGACAGGGTCGCTCGGGCTACACCTTC. It is translated as CASSLGQGRSGYTF.

The chain is built from TRBV7-6 and TRBJ1-4; a possible D gene is TRBD1 (5 bases). The CDR3 contains 14 residues. Between the trimmed V and J ends, which lost 5 bases and 8 bases, there was a span of 15 bases. Per germline, CDR1 SGHVS and CDR2 FNYEAQ. The DNA for the CDR3 is TGTGCCAGCAGCATGCTAGGGGTTTACGAAAAACTGTTTTTT. Its translation: CASSMLGVYEKLFF.

The rearrangement links TRBV10-3 to TRBJ2-1; D is unresolved. V was clipped by 0 bases and J by 8 bases, with 2 bases between them. Germline-derived CDR1 and CDR2 are ENHRY and SYGVKD. This CDR3 spans 11 amino acids. The CDR3 spells CAISESYEQFF. CDR3 sequence (DNA): TGTGCCATCAGTGAGTCCTATGAGCAGTTCTTC.